Detailed here is one TCR beta chain. Its recognized antigen is unknown. No base qualities exist here, and no much larger clone lies one base off it. The immunoSEQ Assay, a bias-controlled multiplex PCR, was used to amplify TCRbeta CDR3 regions from genomic DNA. The authors' analysis ran thus. The number of nucleated cells in each sample was estimated from the amplification of reference gene primers within the assay. Sequence reads were collapsed and filtered to measure the absolute abundance of every unique TCRbeta CDR3 rearrangement. For each sample, productive Simpson clonality was calculated as the square root of Simpson's diversity index across productive rearrangements. TCRdb took this table from immuneACCESS and kept in-frame rearrangements with V and J called. Such tables lack part of the clones; where checked against another copy, unresolved V genes explain under half of the gap, and the rest is unexplained. V, J and clone size reflect that table, while D and trimming were determined from the DNA. In all, the sample holds about 220,000 clones, and 82% of those were seen once. The top ten constitute about 5% of the sample.

The data were taken from a study of blood T cell repertoires in COVID-19 (dated by TCRdb to the early 2020s). With respect to the entire study: Collaborator samples came from the United States, Italy and Spain and covered acute and convalescent phases of COVID-19. The material from the prospective study consisted of cDNA or gDNA derived from T cells, B-cell-depleted T cells, or PBMCs. The dataset comprised deeply sampled blood TCRbeta repertoires from subjects exposed to, actively infected with, or recovered from COVID-19. The repertoires were released in a freely available public database meant as a resource for research on the immune response to SARS-CoV-2. Samples were obtained from the ongoing ImmuneRACE study (first 160 participants) and from 1,000 to 1,500 subjects provided by 6 global collaborators. Sample metadata almost always included a de-identified subject ID, COVID-19 status, age in years and sex. Where available, HLA class I and class II types were obtained from metadata supplied by the sample provider rather than from assay-based typing.

Paper-wide results and their limitations: The quantity of clinical and demographic metadata differed by source and by participant and was supplied without curation.

At one collaborating source in Seattle, patients were enrolled during active infection and were followed longitudinally through the course of disease. Whole blood was collected in K2EDTA tubes by collaborating institutions according to the institutions' own protocols. Collaborator samples were shipped for TCRbeta analysis as frozen whole blood, isolated PBMCs, or DNA extracted from either sample type. The TCR was taken from a woman aged 70-85 years with COVID-19, enrolled during active disease. Material for sequencing was peripheral blood.

The DNA is as follows: TGTGCCAGCAGGCTAAGGGGACAGGGGGTCCAGAACACCGGGGAGCTGTTTTTT. Translated, it gives CASRLRGQGVQNTGELFF. This chain joins TRBV27 to TRBJ2-2, with 11 bases aligning to TRBD1. The germline V gene (reference sequence) sets CDR1 to MNHEY and CDR2 to SMNVEV. The CDR3, cysteine through phenylalanine, is 18 amino acids long. Just CDR3 DNA is preserved here, 54 bases in frame from base 1. Trimming removed 6 bases from V and 1 base from J; the gene matches leave 10 bases unexplained.